A single sample is the source of the 14 T cell receptor beta chains below, sequenced in a study of cytomegalovirus exposure and HLA in healthy donors. PCR employed 60 Vbeta and 13 Jbeta primers. The repertoire was sequenced with immunoSEQ multiplex PCR; TCRdb's copy has only in-frame clones and lacks some. Of 150,000 to 200,000 clones listed, around 80% were seen once; the top ten hold roughly 0.99%. Sequencing was done on a sample of PBMCs. The receptor set was obtained from a woman in her forties in good health and CMV-seronegative.

In regard to this clone: The sample has other DNA sequences that encode this CDR3 too. The chain links TRBV7-2 to TRBJ1-2, with 10 bases lining up with TRBD1. Germline V gene data show CDR1 as SGHTA and CDR2 as FQGNSA. The ends lost 3 bases at V and 5 bases at J; junction bases unmatched: 12. The CDR3 extends over 17 amino acids. CDR3 DNA sequence: TGTGCCAGCAGCTTGGGGACAGGGGCCCGGGTCCTTTATGGCTACACCTTC. It codes for CASSLGTGARVLYGYTF.

The chain recombines TRBV6-6 with TRBJ1-2; 7 nucleotides align to TRBD1. V dropped 2 bases and J dropped 3; count of bases not matched to a gene: 0. This CDR3 comprises 13 residues. Germline-derived CDR1 and CDR2 are MNHNY and SVGAGI (reference sequence). CDR3: CASSYGQDYGYTF. CDR3 DNA sequence: TGTGCCAGCAGTTACGGACAGGACTATGGCTACACCTTC.

The genes are TRBV11-2 and TRBJ1-1; weak D call: TRBD1 (6 bases). Germline loops: CDR1 SGHAT, CDR2 FQNNGV. With 5 bases removed from V and 3 bases from J, the gap between germline ends came to 16 bases. This CDR3 region has 15 residues. This CDR3 is CASSPRGRADTEAFF. CDR3 nucleotides: TGTGCCAGCAGCCCTAGGGGGAGGGCCGACACTGAAGCTTTCTTT.

The rearrangement links TRBV14 to TRBJ1-2; a possible D gene is TRBD1 (6 bases). CDR1 is SGHDN and CDR2 is FVKESK in the germline V gene. The V gene lost 0 bases and the J gene lost 4 bases, with 12 bases spanning the gap. CDR3 length equals 15 residues. CDR3 sequence (DNA): TGTGCCAGCAGCCAAGATCCGGGACACTTCTATGGCTACACCTTC. Amino acid sequence: CASSQDPGHFYGYTF.

The chain joins TRBV19 to TRBJ1-5, with D perhaps TRBD1 (6 bases). The germline V gene encodes CDR1 LNHDA and CDR2 SQIVND (reference sequence). The CDR3 runs 19 residues. V was pared by 7 bases and J by 0 bases, with 25 bases between. CDR3 in amino acids: CASTYNPPTGSYSNQPQHF. CDR3 coding DNA: TGTGCCAGTACCTACAATCCCCCGACAGGTTCTTATAGCAATCAGCCCCAGCATTTT. The full variable domain, its missing parts supplied by reference TRBV19 and TRBJ1-5, is DGGITQSPKYLFRKEGQNVTLSCEQNLNHDAMYWYRQDPGQGLRLIYYSQIVNDFQKGDIAEGYSVSREKKESFPLTVTSAQKNPTAFYLCASTYNPPTGSYSNQPQHFGDGTRLSIL.

The chain carries TRBV27 and TRBJ1-1; maybe TRBD1 (5 bases). Trimming stripped 4 bases from V and 4 bases from J, with 13 bases between. The germline V gene encodes CDR1 MNHEY and CDR2 SMNVEV (reference sequence). The CDR3 contains 14 residues. CDR3 bases: TGTGCCAGCAGTTCAGGGCCTTTGCGCACTGAAGCTTTCTTT. It encodes CASSSGPLRTEAFF.

This clone was observed a handful of times. The chain carries TRBV11-3 and TRBJ2-3; D perhaps matches TRBD2 (5 bases). Per germline, CDR1 SGHNT and CDR2 YENEEA. Trimming pared 1 base from V and 2 bases from J, leaving 10 bases between. The CDR3 is 15 amino acids. The CDR3 region is CASSLGRTYTDTQYF. The CDR3 nucleotides read TGTGCCAGCAGCTTAGGCAGGACTTACACAGATACGCAGTATTTT.

The rearrangement links TRBV5-1 to TRBJ1-4; weak D call: TRBD1 (5 bases). This CDR3 comprises 18 residues. V gave up 0 bases and J gave up 0 bases, with 15 bases separating them. Germline CDR1 and CDR2: SGHRS and YFSETQ. The CDR3 sequence is CASSLGQLLPSTNEKLFF. The CDR3 DNA is TGCGCCAGCAGCTTGGGACAGTTGTTACCCTCAACTAATGAAAAACTGTTTTTT.

This clone was detected only a few times. The chain couples TRBV6-5 to TRBJ2-5; TRBD1 matches 9 bases. Germline loops: CDR1 MNHEY, CDR2 SVGAGI. The CDR3 runs to 14 residues. V lost 6 bases to trimming and J lost 4 bases; unmatched junction nucleotides: 6. The CDR3 DNA reads as TGTGCCAGCAGGGAACAGGGGGCTGGAGAGACCCAGTACTTC. Amino acids: CASREQGAGETQYF.

This clone appeared once. The chain links TRBV6-1 to TRBJ1-5; possible D gene TRBD1, 5 bases. Trimming pared 4 bases from V and 0 bases from J, leaving 10 bases between. This CDR3 is 15 amino acids long. The germline V gene has CDR1 MNHNS and CDR2 SASEGT. CDR3 protein: CASSGLTVSNQPQHF. The CDR3 DNA sequence: TGTGCCAGCAGTGGCTTGACAGTTAGCAATCAGCCCCAGCATTTT.

The genes are TRBV9 and TRBJ2-1; D may be TRBD1 (6 bases). Trimming shortened V by 0 bases and J by 4 bases, and 11 bases separated the two germline ends. CDR1 is SGDLS and CDR2 is YYNGEE in the germline V gene. This CDR3 comprises 15 residues. The CDR3 DNA sequence: TGTGCCAGCAGCGTAGATGGACAGATTTACAATGAGCAGTTCTTC. Its translation is CASSVDGQIYNEQFF. Supplemented by reference TRBV9 and TRBJ2-1, the full variable domain reads DSGVTQTPKHLITATGQRVTLRCSPRSGDLSVYWYQQSLDQGLQFLIQYYNGEERAKGNILERFSAQQFPDLHSELNLSSLELGDSALYFCASSVDGQIYNEQFFGPGTRLTVL.

The CDR3 spells CASSVDYRGGTEAFF. The CDR3 DNA is TGTGCCAGTAGTGTCGATTACAGGGGTGGTACTGAAGCTTTCTTT. This sequence joins TRBV19 and TRBJ1-1; 7 bases map to TRBD1. Germline CDR1 LNHDA, CDR2 SQIVND (reference sequence). Trimming cost V 5 bases and J 5 bases; bases outside gene matches: 11. The CDR3 length is 15 residues.

This chain uses TRBV7-3 with TRBJ1-3; a weak D match, TRBD1 (6 bases). The CDR3 runs to 15 residues. V was trimmed by 5 bases and J by 4 bases, leaving 15 bases between them. The germline gives CDR1 SGHTA, CDR2 FQGTGA. CDR3: CASSPQGGGGNTIYF. The DNA for the CDR3 is TGTGCCAGCAGCCCACAAGGGGGAGGGGGAAACACCATATATTTT.

This chain links TRBV19 with TRBJ2-2; 11 bases fit TRBD1. The CDR3 runs to 17 residues. V shed 8 bases and J 1 base; nucleotides not matched to a gene: 9. Germline CDR1 and CDR2: LNHDA and SQIVND (reference sequence). This chain's CDR3 is CASRRTGGARNTGELFF. The CDR3 region has the DNA TGTGCCAGTCGAAGGACAGGGGGCGCGCGGAACACCGGGGAGCTGTTTTTT.